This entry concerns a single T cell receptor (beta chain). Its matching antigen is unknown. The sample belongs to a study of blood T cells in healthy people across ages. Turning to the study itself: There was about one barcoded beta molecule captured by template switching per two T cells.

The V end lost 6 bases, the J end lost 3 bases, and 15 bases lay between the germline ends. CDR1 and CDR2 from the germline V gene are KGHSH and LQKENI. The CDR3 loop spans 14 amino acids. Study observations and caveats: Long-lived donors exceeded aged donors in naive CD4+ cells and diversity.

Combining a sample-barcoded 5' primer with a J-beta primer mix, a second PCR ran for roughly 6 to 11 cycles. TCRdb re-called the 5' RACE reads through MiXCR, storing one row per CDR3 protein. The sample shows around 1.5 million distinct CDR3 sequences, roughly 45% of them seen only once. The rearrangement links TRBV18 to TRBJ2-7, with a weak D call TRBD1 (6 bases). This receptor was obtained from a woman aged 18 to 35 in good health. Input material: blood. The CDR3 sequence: CASSWEQGIYEQYF. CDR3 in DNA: TGTGCCAGCTCTTGGGAACAGGGAATCTACGAGCAGTACTTC.